Below, one T cell receptor (beta chain) is given with its context. Other DNA sequences from this sample encode an identical CDR3 as well. This specimen comes from a study of blood T cell repertoires in COVID-19. The overall study: The origin of the acute and convalescent COVID-19 samples was the United States, Italy and Spain. T cells, B-cell-depleted T cells, or PBMCs supplied cDNA or gDNA.

Method: immunoSEQ multiplex PCR; TCRdb's copy keeps in-frame clones and lacks some. The data contain 100,000 or so clones, about 90% of them singletons. This TCR was recovered from a woman in her fifties or sixties in a cohort sampled during active COVID-19. Specimen: peripheral blood.

DNA for the CDR3: TGTGCCAGCAGCTTGGCCTTGGCAGGGACCGGGGAGCTGTTTTTT. Translation gives CASSLALAGTGELFF. The chain combines TRBV5-4 with TRBJ2-2; tentatively, D is TRBD1 (5 bases). Trimming took 0 bases from V and 5 from J, leaving 11 bases between them. CDR3 length: 15 amino acids. In germline, CDR1 is SGHNT, CDR2 YYREEE (reference sequence). Using reference TRBV5-4 and TRBJ2-2 for the parts outside the CDR3, the full variable domain is ETGVTQSPTHLIKTRGQQVTLRCSSQSGHNTVSWYQQALGQGPQFIFQYYREEENGRGNFPPRFSGLQFPNYSSELNVNALELDDSALYLCASSLALAGTGELFFGEGSRLTVL.